This T cell receptor beta chain was documented in a study of beta chain features in type 1 diabetes. Every isolated RNA sample was fully reverse transcribed, so sequencing captured expressed TCRB transcripts. Roughly 3.6 million reads, on average, came from each naive, central memory and regulatory T cell sample. Method: immunoSEQ multiplex PCR; TCRdb's copy keeps in-frame clones and lacks some. The top ten hold approximately 0.041% of the sample, which has 350,000 or so clones, 20% seen once. A few counts support this clone. The target antigen is unknown. Study-level results: Here, the possible influence of HLA type (on TCRB rearrangement) remained unresolved. There were fewer insertions and more deletions at the VDJ junctions of type 1 diabetes patients.

From germline, CDR1 is SNHLY and CDR2 FYNNEI. Trimming cost V 5 bases and J 8 bases; bases outside gene matches: 10. This CDR3 contains 16 residues. Sequenced material: naive CD4+ T cells from blood. The origin of this receptor is a woman aged 18-30 years in good health. V gene TRBV2 combines with J gene TRBJ2-1, with 12 nucleotides matching TRBD2. CDR3 amino acids: CASSPILAGGSHEQFF. The DNA for the CDR3 is TGTGCCAGCAGTCCCATTCTAGCGGGGGGGAGTCATGAGCAGTTCTTC.